This T cell receptor beta chain was sequenced for a study of T cell repertoires in cytomegalovirus infection. About this clonotype: Its antigen is not known.

MiXCR, run by TCRdb on the reads, gives a single entry per CDR3 protein. Among some 940,000 distinct CDR3 sequences listed, 30% to 40% were seen once. Germline CDR1 is LNHDA and CDR2 is SQIVND (reference sequence). The J segment lost 4 bases and the V segment lost 5 bases, leaving 6 bases of the junction unmatched. This CDR3 is 15 amino acids long. This chain links TRBV19 with TRBJ2-2, with 8 bases identical to TRBD1. The source is a human donor in good health (CMV status not recorded). Some clones in this sample may be carry-over from other donors' samples. Specimen: cultured CD8+ T cells from PBMCs, collected from culture after CMV antigen stimulation. CDR3 in amino acids: CASSPYTGGTGELFF. The CDR3 coding sequence is TGTGCCAGTAGTCCCTATACAGGGGGCACCGGGGAGCTGTTTTTT.